Below, 18 T cell receptor beta chains from the same sample are listed, as sequenced in a study of T cells after yellow fever vaccination. TCRdb recomputed calls from the 5' RACE reads with MiXCR, one row per CDR3 protein. The sample records 250,000 to 400,000 distinct CDR3 sequences, about 4.5% being singletons. The material sequenced was PBMCs, taken 15 days after the yellow fever booster vaccination. The receptors were gathered from a man between 18 and 29 years old who received the YFV17D yellow fever vaccine.

There are many counts of this clonotype. This chain joins TRBV9 and TRBJ2-3, with D hard to call. CDR1 is SGDLS and CDR2 is YYNGEE in the germline V gene. V was shortened by 4 bases and J by 5 bases, with 8 bases between the two germline ends. The CDR3 totals 12 residues. The CDR3: CASSPRGDTQYF. For the CDR3, the DNA is TGTGCCAGCAGCCCCCGAGGAGATACGCAGTATTTT.

This clonotype was found a few times. This chain joins TRBV5-1 and TRBJ2-1; TRBD1 matches 7 bases. The germline CDR1 and CDR2 sequences are SGHRS and YFSETQ. The CDR3 runs to 14 residues. After removal of 0 bases from V and 6 bases from J, the junction contained 3 bases not matched to a gene. CDR3 nucleotide sequence: TGCGCCAGCAGCTTGGCCGGGACAGCCAATGAGCAGTTCTTC. Its translation is CASSLAGTANEQFF. The whole variable domain, filled in from reference TRBV5-1 and TRBJ2-1, reads KAGVTQTPRYLIKTRGQQVTLSCSPISGHRSVSWYQQTPGQGLQFLFEYFSETQRNKGNFPGRFSGRQFSNSRSEMNVSTLELGDSALYLCASSLAGTANEQFFGPGTRLTVL.

This rearrangement joins TRBV5-1 to TRBJ2-7, with 7 nucleotides matching TRBD1. Per the germline V gene, CDR1 is SGHRS and CDR2 is YFSETQ. V was pared by 4 bases and J by 2 bases, with 6 bases of the junction left unmatched. The CDR3 consists of 14 residues. This CDR3 reads CASSATGLTYEQYV. Here the CDR3 DNA reads TGCGCCAGCAGCGCGACAGGGCTTACCTACGAGCAGTACGTC.

In this sample, this clonotype turned up many times. This chain links TRBV7-2 with TRBJ1-5; D remains ambiguous. The CDR3 loop spans 15 amino acids. V was clipped by 2 bases and J by 4 bases, with 12 bases between them. CDR1 is SGHTA and CDR2 is FQGNSA in the germline V gene. The CDR3 sequence is CASSLKGIGNQPQHF. The DNA of the CDR3 is TGTGCCAGCAGCTTAAAGGGCATAGGTAATCAGCCCCAGCATTTT. Full variable domain (remainder filled in from reference TRBV7-2 and TRBJ1-5): GAGVSQSPSNKVTEKGKDVELRCDPISGHTALYWYRQSLGQGLEFLIYFQGNSAPDKSGLPSDRFSAERTGGSVSTLTIQRTQQEDSAVYLCASSLKGIGNQPQHFGDGTRLSIL.

This clonotype was found a few times. The V and J genes are TRBV24-1 and TRBJ2-1; TRBD2 aligns across 7 bases. The CDR3 spans 13 residues. Germline loops: CDR1 KGHDR, CDR2 SFDVKD. V shed 9 bases, J shed 5 bases, and the junction held 6 bases outside the gene matches. The CDR3 DNA is TGTGCCACCGGGGGGGTGGGGAACAATGAGCAGTTCTTC. Residues: CATGGVGNNEQFF.

At least ten counts were recorded for this clonotype. The V gene is TRBV20-1, the J gene TRBJ2-3; 12 bases map to TRBD2. The germline V gene encodes CDR1 DFQATT and CDR2 SNEGSKA (reference sequence). The trim removed 5 bases at V and 9 bases at J, leaving 12 bases unmatched. The CDR3 runs to 15 residues. For the CDR3, the DNA is TGCAGTGCTCAGGGACTAGCGGGCGGACACAGAACGCAGTATTTT. The encoded protein is CSAQGLAGGHRTQYF.

The table lists this clonotype with many counts. The chain links TRBV12-5 to TRBJ1-2, with TRBD1 as a possible D gene (5 bases). The CDR3 sequence is 13 residues long. CDR1 and CDR2 (germline): LGHNT, FRNRAP. V dropped 5 bases and J dropped 4 bases, with 11 bases sitting between them. In DNA, the CDR3 is TGTGCTAGTGGTACGGGACTGATCTATGGCTACACCTTC. Amino acids: CASGTGLIYGYTF. The full variable domain, its missing parts supplied by reference TRBV12-5 and TRBJ1-2, is DARVTQTPRHKVTEMGQEVTMRCQPILGHNTVFWYRQTMMQGLELLAYFRNRAPLDDSGMPKDRFSAEMPDATLATLKIQPSEPRDSAVYFCASGTGLIYGYTFGSGTRLTVV.

The table lists this clonotype with a few counts. The genes are TRBV25-1 and TRBJ1-2; D remains unclear. Trimming removed 2 bases at V and 4 bases at J, with 5 bases between. This CDR3 has 12 amino acids. Germline V gives CDR1 MGHDK, CDR2 SYGVNS. This CDR3 is CASSEVGYGYTF. In DNA, the CDR3 is TGTGCCAGCAGTGAAGTGGGCTATGGCTACACCTTC.

This sequence joins TRBV7-2 and TRBJ2-3; TRBD2 aligns across 8 bases. V was clipped by 0 bases and J by 8 bases; unmatched bases: 10. The CDR3 runs to 16 residues. The germline V gene encodes CDR1 SGHTA and CDR2 FQGNSA. This CDR3 is CASSLAERAGERTQYF. CDR3 nucleotide sequence: TGTGCCAGCAGCTTAGCCGAGCGAGCGGGAGAACGTACGCAGTATTTT.

A few counts support this clonotype. V is TRBV27 and J is TRBJ1-6; D uncertain. Trimming took off 11 bases at V and 0 bases at J, with 17 bases between the two ends. The CDR3 is made up of 16 amino acids. Germline CDR1 reads MNHEY; CDR2 reads SMNVEV (reference sequence). In DNA form, the CDR3 reads TGTGCCCGCCTCTGGGGTCAGAGCTCCTATAATTCACCCCTCCACTTT. Translated, it gives CARLWGQSSYNSPLHF.

V gene TRBV7-9 combines with J gene TRBJ2-3, with 9 positions matching TRBD2. The CDR3 totals 15 residues. After removal of 3 bases from V and 3 bases from J, the junction contained 4 bases not matched to a gene. Germline V gene lookup returns CDR1 SEHNR and CDR2 FQNEAQ (reference sequence). CDR3 DNA: TGTGCCAGCAGCTTTCCGGGACTAGCTACAGATACGCAGTATTTT. It yields the protein CASSFPGLATDTQYF.

In this sample, this clonotype turned up many times. The chain couples TRBV28 to TRBJ2-1; 9 bases fit TRBD2. The germline CDR1 and CDR2 sequences are MDHEN and SYDVKM. The CDR3 extends over 17 amino acids. Trimming at V came to 1 base and at J to 8 bases, leaving 12 bases not matched to a gene. The CDR3 reads CASSLLTSGPIGDEQFF. The CDR3 DNA reads TGTGCCAGCAGTTTATTGACTAGCGGACCCATCGGGGATGAGCAGTTCTTC.

This clonotype was detected ten times or more. As DNA, the CDR3 is TGTGCCAGTACCGGCGGGGGCTCCTACAATGAGCAGTTCTTC. Its protein product is CASTGGGSYNEQFF. The genes are TRBV7-9 and TRBJ2-1, with TRBD2 matching 7 bases. The CDR3 covers 14 residues. Germline-derived CDR1 and CDR2 are SEHNR and FQNEAQ (reference sequence). With V trimmed by 9 bases and J by 0 bases, 5 bases remained unmatched.

This clonotype was seen ten or more times. The chain links TRBV10-3 to TRBJ2-3; a weak D match, TRBD2 (5 bases). CDR3 length: 16 amino acids. V was cut by 2 bases and J by 4 bases, with 16 bases left in between. From germline, CDR1 is ENHRY and CDR2 SYGVKD. The DNA for the CDR3 is TGTGCCATCAGTGAGAGGGCCGCCCGAGGGTCAGATACGCAGTATTTT. This codes for CAISERAARGSDTQYF.

Only a few counts were recorded for this clonotype. V usage is TRBV6-2 or TRBV6-3 and J usage is TRBJ1-1, with D hard to call. V was pared by 5 bases and J by 1 base, with 14 bases between. The CDR3 is 15 amino acids. Germline CDR1 reads MNHEY; CDR2 reads SVGEGT. CDR3 DNA sequence: TGTGCCAGCAGTAAAAACAGCGGACCGAACACTGAAGCTTTCTTT. This codes for CASSKNSGPNTEAFF.

The chain has TRBV6-6 and TRBJ2-5, with D perhaps TRBD1 (5 bases). CDR3 length: 14 residues. The germline gives CDR1 MNHNY, CDR2 SVGAGI (reference sequence). Trimming took 2 bases from V and 0 from J, leaving 7 bases between them. As DNA, the CDR3 is TGTGCCAGCAGTTACGGGGCGCACCAAGAGACCCAGTACTTC. It encodes CASSYGAHQETQYF.

The V and J genes are TRBV20-1 and TRBJ1-2, with 7 nucleotides matching TRBD1. The germline gives CDR1 DFQATT, CDR2 SNEGSKA (reference sequence). The CDR3 length is 14 residues. Trimming cost V 6 bases and J 7 bases; bases outside gene matches: 14. CDR3 loop: CSAPSTGTDLGYTF. The CDR3 DNA follows: TGCAGTGCACCATCGACCGGGACAGACCTTGGCTACACCTTC.

This clonotype occurred many times. This sequence joins TRBV11-2 and TRBJ2-5, with D unresolved. CDR3 length: 15 amino acids. Trimming cost V 1 base and J 2 bases, with 11 bases left between them. CDR1 and CDR2 (germline): SGHAT, FQNNGV. CDR3 loop: CASSLGPGLQETQYF. CDR3 in DNA: TGTGCCAGCAGCTTAGGCCCCGGCTTACAAGAGACCCAGTACTTC.